This T cell receptor (beta chain) emerged from a study of blood T cells in healthy people across ages. The study's findings and limits: Greater diversity and more naive CD4+ cells were seen in long-lived donors than in aged donors.

Of note for this clonotype: Its antigen is unknown.

The germline V gene encodes CDR1 SGHNT and CDR2 YYREEE (reference sequence). The length of the CDR3 is 14 residues. Trimming took off 2 bases at V and 4 bases at J, with 12 bases between the two ends. PCR was performed a second time for about 7 to 12 cycles using a sample-barcoded 5' primer and a J-beta primer mix. TCRdb re-called the 5' RACE reads with MiXCR, one entry per CDR3 protein. The sample yields some 800,000 distinct CDR3 sequences, 20% to 30% seen once. This sample was also put to use in a study of T cells of mothers and their children. This second report adds: All extracted RNA went into cDNA synthesis, approximately 1.4 ug per 15 ul. Barcodes and 2-4 random nucleotides were added by M1S in the second PCR.

This chain connects TRBV5-4 to TRBJ1-2; D is perhaps TRBD1 (5 bases). The receptor was isolated from a boy aged 5-17 years in good health. The sequenced sample was blood. This CDR3 is CASSLSGDSYGYTF. CDR3 bases: TGTGCCAGCAGCTTATCCGGAGACAGCTATGGCTACACCTTC. Full variable domain (missing parts from reference TRBV5-4 and TRBJ1-2): ETGVTQSPTHLIKTRGQQVTLRCSSQSGHNTVSWYQQALGQGPQFIFQYYREEENGRGNFPPRFSGLQFPNYSSELNVNALELDDSALYLCASSLSGDSYGYTFGSGTRLTVV.